This T cell receptor beta chain was recovered during a study of Ad26.COV2.S vaccination and SARS-CoV-2 variants. Findings of the study overall: Breadth, reportedly substantial, characterized the spike-specific CD8+ and CD4+ T cell responses after vaccination. Placebo recipients trailed vaccine recipients in spike-specific TCR breadth. Non-spike TCR breadth did not differ much between vaccine and placebo recipients.

Comments on this clone: The target antigen is unknown.

Assay: immunoSEQ multiplex PCR; the TCRdb copy retains only in-frame clones and omits some. The sample includes about 350,000 clones, more than 85% of them seen just once. Specified treatment: around 19 received Ad26.COV2.S at low or high dose, single or two shots; roughly five received placebo; per-sample allocation not given. Sampling occurred on day 63 after the first vaccine or placebo injection. An adult donor aged 18-55 years was enrolled in Boston. The V gene's germline CDR1 is SGHRS and CDR2 YFSETQ. The CDR3 covers 13 residues. Losses at the gene ends were 1 base for V and 8 bases for J; bases not matched to a gene: 5.

The chain recombines TRBV5-1 with TRBJ1-2; 7 bases are shared with TRBD1. Material: peripheral blood, obtained in a trial of Ad26.COV2.S vaccine versus placebo. The receptor was derived from a person aged 18-65 years who received the Ad26.COV2.S COVID-19 vaccine or a placebo. For the CDR3, the DNA is TGCGCCAGCAGCTTGACAGGGGCGTACGGCTACACCTTC. As protein: CASSLTGAYGYTF.